This entry describes one TCR beta chain. The data were taken from a study of blood T cell repertoires in COVID-19. Across the whole study: Both acute and convalescent COVID-19 samples were obtained from the United States, Italy and Spain. T cells, B-cell-depleted T cells, or PBMCs supplied cDNA or gDNA.

Original data processing: By means of reference gene primer amplification, nucleated cell counts were estimated. Clones were read by immunoSEQ multiplex PCR, and TCRdb kept only the in-frame ones, dropping some. V, J and clone size are taken as reported in that table, and D and trimming were inferred from the DNA itself. The table includes approximately 170,000 clones, roughly 84% detected once. This TCR was sampled from a woman older than 75 with active or convalescent COVID-19. Source material: peripheral blood.

The CDR3 sequence is CASSGSYSGNTIYF. The CDR3, as DNA: TGTGCCAGCAGCGGATCCTACTCTGGAAACACCATATATTTT. The rearrangement uses TRBV9 and TRBJ1-3; no firm D call. Looked up from germline, CDR1 is SGDLS and CDR2 is YYNGEE. Trimming cost V 3 bases and J 0 bases, with 7 bases left between them. CDR3 length equals 14 residues.